Listed below are T cell receptor beta chains from one sample, sequenced in a study of shared clonotypes between healthy human individuals. The protocol was immunoSEQ multiplex PCR, while the TCRdb copy is restricted to in-frame clones and leaves out a portion. Of roughly 700,000 clones in the sample, roughly 70% are singletons; the top ten hold approximately 1.8%. Sequencing was performed on memory CD4+ T cells sorted from blood. The receptor set was obtained from a woman aged 30 to 39 in good health. CDR3s include the opening cysteine and the closing phenylalanine or tryptophan. The order of the fields is clone size, CDR3 length, D gene, V gene, J gene, CDR3 DNA, CDR3 protein. D genes are given only for firm matches. The size entry is marked missing in some rows and otherwise reads once, few, many or a size class.

NA	17	NA	TRBV19	TRBJ1-1	TGTGCCAGTAGTATAGGTTCGCATGTGGGCATGAACACTGAAGCTTTCTTT	CASSIGSHVGMNTEAFF
NA	13	NA	TRBV27	TRBJ2-2	TGTGCCAGCACTGGGGTGAACACCGGGGAGCTGTTTTTT	CASTGVNTGELFF
NA	15	TRBD1	TRBV5-1	TRBJ1-4	TGCGCCAGCAGCTCTCTGGGACAGCCTAATGAAAAACTGTTTTTT	CASSSLGQPNEKLFF
NA	18	NA	TRBV4-2	TRBJ2-3	TGTGCCAGCAGCCAAGATCTCTCTAGGCGGGCGTGGGCAGATACGCAGTATTTT	CASSQDLSRRAWADTQYF
NA	15	NA	TRBV4-1	TRBJ2-1	TGCGCCAGCAGCCAAGATCGGGTCTCCTACAATGAGCAGTTCTTC	CASSQDRVSYNEQFF
few	15	TRBD1	TRBV28	TRBJ1-1	TGTGCCAGCAGAACCCAGGGGGCCGGCGGTACTGAAGCTTTCTTT	CASRTQGAGGTEAFF
NA	15	NA	TRBV4-1	TRBJ2-7	TGCGCCAGCAGCCAAGATGGGGTCCCCACCTACGAGCAGTACTTC	CASSQDGVPTYEQYF
NA	15	NA	TRBV27	TRBJ1-1	TGTGCCAGCAGTTTACAGGGCAGACCGGGTACTGAAGCTTTCTTT	CASSLQGRPGTEAFF
NA	14	NA	TRBV6-6	TRBJ2-2	TGTGCCAGCAGTTATAGGAGGAACACCGGGGAGCTGTTTTTT	CASSYRRNTGELFF
NA	13	NA	TRBV5-1	TRBJ2-7	TGCGCCAGCAGCTTGCGGGGCGCGGACGAGCAGTACTTC	CASSLRGADEQYF
few	12	NA	TRBV18	TRBJ2-7	TGTGCCAGCTCACCAGAGGGGTTCGAGCAGTACTTC	CASSPEGFEQYF
NA	13	NA	TRBV19	TRBJ1-5	TGTGCCAGTAGCAACGTAGGGTTCCAGCCCCAGCATTTT	CASSNVGFQPQHF
NA	13	NA	TRBV6-1	TRBJ2-7	TGTGCCAGCAGGGGGCGGACAATCGTCGAGCAGTACTTC	CASRGRTIVEQYF
NA	14	NA	TRBV28	TRBJ2-7	TGTGCCAGTCATTCCGGGACACCCTCCTACGAGCAGTACTTC	CASHSGTPSYEQYF
NA	16	NA	TRBV30	TRBJ2-2	TGTGCCTGCAGGATTGGAGGTGGGCTGAACACCGGGGAGCTGTTTTTT	CACRIGGGLNTGELFF
NA	14	NA	TRBV5-8	TRBJ2-5	TGTGCCAGCACCGGCCCCCGCGTCCAAGAGACCCAGTACTTC	CASTGPRVQETQYF
NA	15	NA	TRBV25-1	TRBJ2-7	TGTGCCAGCAGTGATATGGCGAGGGATGGTTACGAGCAGTACTTC	CASSDMARDGYEQYF
NA	14	NA	TRBV28	TRBJ1-3	TGTGCCAGCAGTCCGGGGGACAAGGGAAACACCATATATTTT	CASSPGDKGNTIYF
NA	16	TRBD2	TRBV4-2	TRBJ2-5	TGTGCCAGCAGCCAAGATCTAGCGGGAGTCGGGGAGACCCAGTACTTC	CASSQDLAGVGETQYF
once	14	TRBD1	TRBV29-1	TRBJ2-5	TGCAGCGTCTATGGACAGGGGGCTTGGGAGACCCAGTACTTC	CSVYGQGAWETQYF
once	15	TRBD1	TRBV2	TRBJ2-2	TGTGCCAGCAGGCCACGGACAGGGAACACCGGGGAGCTGTTTTTT	CASRPRTGNTGELFF
NA	13	NA	TRBV11-2	TRBJ2-7	TGTGCCAGCAGCTTAGTGAGGGGAGGCGAGCAGTACTTC	CASSLVRGGEQYF
NA	14	NA	TRBV5-1	TRBJ2-7	TGCGCCAGCAGCCCCGGGACTGTTGGTGTCGAGCAGTACTTC	CASSPGTVGVEQYF
NA	14	TRBD2	TRBV2	TRBJ2-7	TGTGCCAGCAGTGACGTCGGGAGGGCGTACGAGCAGTACTTC	CASSDVGRAYEQYF
few	12	NA	TRBV4-2	TRBJ2-3	TGTGCCAGCAGCCCCCGTCGAGATACGCAGTATTTT	CASSPRRDTQYF